This TCR beta chain was found in a study of tumor-infiltrating lymphocytes in localized non-small cell lung cancer. On the study more broadly: Some samples were collected after neoadjuvant chemotherapy; smokers, never-smokers and several histologies were included. Resected tumor was paired with non-adjacent uninvolved lung from the same patient. Overall study results and limits: TCR sequencing covered a subset of patients with enough tissue. Tumors had more T cell infiltration than uninvolved lung, per TCRbeta sequencing and CD3 counts.

The repertoire was sequenced with immunoSEQ multiplex PCR; TCRdb's copy has only in-frame clones and lacks some. The sample gives approximately 8,400 clones, 75% of which show up once; 5% to 7% is in the top ten. About this clone: Its antigen is not known.

Source material: uninvolved lung tissue not adjacent to the tumor. This TCR came from a human donor with non-small cell lung cancer.

CDR3 residues: CASKRDSGQGRPHTEAFF. The CDR3 region has the DNA TGTGCCAGCAAGAGAGATTCCGGACAGGGAAGGCCGCACACTGAAGCTTTCTTT. The rearrangement uses TRBV28 and TRBJ1-1; 8 positions agree with TRBD1. Trimming cost V 7 bases and J 3 bases; bases outside gene matches: 19. The CDR3 totals 18 residues. CDR1 and CDR2 (germline): MDHEN, SYDVKM.